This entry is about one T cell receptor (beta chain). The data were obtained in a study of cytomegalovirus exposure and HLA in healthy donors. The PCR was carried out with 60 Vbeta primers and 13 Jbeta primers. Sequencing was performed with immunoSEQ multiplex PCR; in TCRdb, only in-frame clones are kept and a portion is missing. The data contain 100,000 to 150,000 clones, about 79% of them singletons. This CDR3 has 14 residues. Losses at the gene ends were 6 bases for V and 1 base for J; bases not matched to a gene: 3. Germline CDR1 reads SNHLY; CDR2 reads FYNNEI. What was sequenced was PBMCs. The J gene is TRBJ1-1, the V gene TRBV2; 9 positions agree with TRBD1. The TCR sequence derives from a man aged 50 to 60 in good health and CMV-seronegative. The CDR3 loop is CASRGQGENTEAFF. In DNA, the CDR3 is TGTGCCAGCAGGGGACAGGGTGAGAACACTGAAGCTTTCTTT.